The entry that follows covers one T cell receptor beta chain sequence. Its antigen is still unknown. V lost 5 bases, J lost 0 bases, and 11 bases stayed unmatched. CDR3 length: 19 amino acids. Unique molecular identifiers were present in the TCR beta cDNA libraries. T cells numbering about 0.85 to 11 million yielded cDNA molecules that totaled some 500,000. MiXCR, run by TCRdb on the PCR reads, gives a single entry per CDR3 protein. This sample has 400,000 to 500,000 distinct CDR3 sequences, with roughly 40% found just once. This entry comes from a study of post-analysis software for immune sequencing data. Turning to the study itself: The cohort encompassed relapsing-remitting, secondary progressive and progressive-relapsing multiple sclerosis disease courses.

Regarding the study as a whole: Normalized Chao1 diversity was significantly reduced in patients versus controls. Roughly five TRBV segments occurring more often in patients than controls included TRBV5-6, TRBV5-1 and TRBV20-1. Samples from one preparation batch, clustered by F measure, grouped strongly together.

This receptor was taken from a girl aged 2-15 years with multiple sclerosis. Sequencing was carried out using blood. The rearrangement uses TRBV12-3 or TRBV12-4 and TRBJ2-1; 12 bases map to TRBD2. As DNA, the CDR3 is TGTGCCAGCAGTCCTCGGACTAGCGGGGATTCGAGCTCCTACAATGAGCAGTTCTTC. Amino acids: CASSPRTSGDSSSYNEQFF.